Below are 26 T cell receptor beta chains sequenced from a single sample in a study of STAT3 mutations in large granular lymphocyte leukemia. Here immunoSEQ multiplex PCR was the method, and the copy in TCRdb shows in-frame clones only, minus some. This table has approximately 25,000 clones, roughly 93% appearing once. What these receptors recognize is not known. Broader study findings: Every T-LGLL patient had at least one immunodominant TCRbeta clonotype.

Sequencing was carried out using peripheral blood mononuclear cells. The receptors stem from a man aged 35 to 55 with T-cell large granular lymphocyte leukemia. Some clones in this sample may be carry-over from other donors' samples.

The rearrangement uses TRBV5-1 and TRBJ2-7; 7 nucleotides line up with TRBD2. The CDR3 is 14 residues long. With 4 bases clipped from V and 3 bases from J, the junction kept 7 bases outside the gene matches. Germline V gene lookup returns CDR1 SGHRS and CDR2 YFSETQ. CDR3 nucleotides: TGCGCCAGCAGCCCGGGGACTAAGAACTACGAGCAGTACTTC. This translates into CASSPGTKNYEQYF.

The chain employs TRBV7-9 and TRBJ2-2; tentative D call: TRBD2 (6 bases). From germline, CDR1 is SEHNR and CDR2 FQNEAQ (reference sequence). Trimming stripped 8 bases from V and 7 bases from J, with 17 bases between. The CDR3 has 14 amino acids. CDR3 sequence (DNA): TGTGCCAGCCGGCGGGAACTAGCCGGCGGGGAGCTGTTTTTT. It is translated as CASRRELAGGELFF.

V gene TRBV6-1 combines with J gene TRBJ2-2; a weak D match, TRBD2 (5 bases). The CDR3 runs 15 residues. Germline CDR1 MNHNS, CDR2 SASEGT. The V end lost 7 bases, the J end lost 1 base, and 13 bases lay between the germline ends. The CDR3 region is CASTGLAENTGELFF. DNA of the CDR3: TGTGCCAGCACTGGCCTAGCCGAGAACACCGGGGAGCTGTTTTTT.

Of note for this clone: A junction end diverges from the germline sequence, so it may reflect a read error. The chain combines TRBV7-9 with TRBJ1-2; D not certain. CDR1 SEHNR and CDR2 FQNEAQ come from the germline V gene (reference sequence). The CDR3 has 12 residues. CDR3 residues: CASSLFAQATRF. The CDR3 DNA reads as TGTGCCAGCAGCTTATTCGCTCAGGCCACTCGCTTC.

This sequence joins TRBV18 and TRBJ2-7; 9 bases fit TRBD1. This CDR3 has 13 amino acids. Germline trimming cut 5 bases from V and 4 bases from J; bases unmatched to any gene: 3. Germline V lookup: CDR1 KGHSH, CDR2 LQKENI. CDR3: CASSFGQGYEQYF. CDR3 DNA: TGTGCCAGCTCATTCGGACAGGGGTACGAGCAGTACTTC.

This chain links TRBV4-1 with TRBJ1-1; 7 bases are a match to TRBD1. V shed 4 bases, J shed 5 bases, and the junction held 13 bases outside the gene matches. Per the germline V gene, CDR1 is MGHRA and CDR2 is YSYEKL. The CDR3 is 16 amino acids. CDR3 nucleotide sequence: TGCGCCAGCAGCCCTTGGACAGGTGGCGGGGGTACTGAAGCTTTCTTT. Protein product: CASSPWTGGGGTEAFF.

The chain has TRBV28 and TRBJ1-2; possible D gene TRBD1, 5 bases. The germline CDR1 and CDR2 sequences are MDHEN and SYDVKM. The CDR3 covers 13 residues. V lost 4 bases, J lost 1 base, and 7 bases lay in between. CDR3 sequence: CASSSDSNYGYTF. CDR3 in DNA: TGTGCCAGCAGTTCCGACAGTAACTATGGCTACACCTTC.

V is TRBV9 and J is TRBJ2-3; perhaps TRBD2 as D (5 bases). There are 15 residues in the CDR3. Trimming removed 6 bases at V and 2 bases at J, with 16 bases between. Germline V gene data show CDR1 as SGDLS and CDR2 as YYNGEE. The CDR3 DNA reads TGTGCCAGCACCCCAACGGGGAAGCACACAGATACGCAGTATTTT. It specifies CASTPTGKHTDTQYF.

V gene TRBV7-9 combines with J gene TRBJ2-7; TRBD2 aligns across 8 bases. This CDR3 comprises 14 residues. With V trimmed by 4 bases and J by 4 bases, 6 bases remained unmatched. CDR1 is SEHNR and CDR2 is FQNEAQ in the germline V gene (reference sequence). The DNA for the CDR3 is TGTGCCAGCAGCTCCGGGACTAGACCTTACGAGCAGTACTTC. This encodes CASSSGTRPYEQYF.

The chain employs TRBV4-3 and TRBJ1-2; D gene uncertain. The CDR3 runs 16 residues. V lost 0 bases and J 0 bases, leaving 11 bases between the germline ends. CDR1 and CDR2 (germline): LGHNA, YSLEER. The CDR3 protein is CASSQEAGDTNYGYTF. In DNA form, the CDR3 reads TGCGCCAGCAGCCAAGAGGCGGGAGACACTAACTATGGCTACACCTTC.

The CDR3 DNA reads as TGTGCCAGCAGTGAATCCGTTCGTGGTCCCTACTTC. Protein: CASSESVRGPYF. The chain couples TRBV6-1 to TRBJ2-5; D gene ambiguous. The CDR3 totals 12 residues. From germline, CDR1 is MNHNS and CDR2 SASEGT. V gave up 2 bases and J gave up 14 bases, with 15 bases separating them.

This clone was seen once. The J gene is TRBJ2-2, the V gene TRBV5-1, with a possible D match to TRBD2 (7 bases). CDR1 is SGHRS and CDR2 is YFSETQ in the germline V gene. This CDR3 contains 14 residues. The V end was cut by 5 bases, the J end by 3 bases, with 11 bases between. CDR3 sequence reads: CASSEGGDTGELFF. The CDR3 coding sequence is TGCGCCAGCAGTGAGGGGGGGGACACCGGGGAGCTGTTTTTT.

The V and J genes are TRBV21-1 and TRBJ1-1. TRBV21-1 is shown as a pseudogene. The CDR3 contains 16 residues. CDR3 nucleotide sequence: TGTGCCAGCAGAAGTGAGATAGCTACAATTCGCACTGAAGCTTTCTTT. It specifies CASRSEIATIRTEAFF.

This clone has only one observation. This sequence joins TRBV6-5 and TRBJ1-2, with D perhaps TRBD1 (6 bases). V lost 6 bases to trimming and J lost 4 bases, with 12 bases between them. CDR3 size: 13 residues. Germline V gene lookup returns CDR1 MNHEY and CDR2 SVGAGI. The CDR3: CASSYGTIYGYTF. The CDR3 DNA sequence: TGTGCCAGCAGCTATGGGACAATCTATGGCTACACCTTC.

The chain uses TRBV2 and TRBJ2-1; 10 bases map to TRBD1. The CDR3 covers 13 residues. Germline CDR1 reads SNHLY; CDR2 reads FYNNEI. J was trimmed by 10 bases and V by 7 bases; bases with no gene match: 7. The CDR3 DNA sequence: TGTGCCAGCAAGGAGACAGGGGGCCGCGAGCAGTTCTTC. It codes for CASKETGGREQFF.

In its sample, this clone was seen once. The chain uses TRBV27 and TRBJ1-6; 8 bases are shared with TRBD1. V dropped 5 bases and J dropped 10; count of bases not matched to a gene: 7. This CDR3 is built from 14 residues. CDR1 is MNHEY and CDR2 is SMNVEV in the germline V gene (reference sequence). The CDR3 sequence: CASSRQGTKSPLHF. The CDR3 bases are TGTGCCAGCAGTCGACAGGGGACGAAGTCACCCCTCCACTTT.

The J gene is TRBJ2-3, the V gene TRBV7-2; 7 bases map to TRBD1. This CDR3 contains 13 residues. The junction had 3 bases not matched to a gene; V was cut back by 5 bases and J by 4 bases. Germline V CDR1 and CDR2: SGHTA, FQGNSA. The CDR3 spells CASSLGTADTQYF. CDR3 nucleotides: TGTGCCAGCAGCCTCGGGACAGCAGATACGCAGTATTTT.

This chain links TRBV5-4 with TRBJ2-5; D possibly corresponds to TRBD1 (6 bases). CDR3 length: 15 amino acids. The V end was cut by 2 bases, the J end by 2 bases, with 13 bases between. CDR1 and CDR2 (germline): SGHNT, YYREEE (reference sequence). CDR3 in DNA: TGTGCCAGCAGCTTCCCAGGGGCCAGACAAGAGACCCAGTACTTC. It encodes CASSFPGARQETQYF.

This clone occurred once. The CDR3 DNA sequence: TGTGCCAGCAGCTTAGCTGGACAACAGAATGGCTACACCTTC. Its protein product is CASSLAGQQNGYTF. The V gene is TRBV7-2, the J gene TRBJ1-2; a possible D gene is TRBD1 (5 bases). The V end was cut by 0 bases, the J end by 6 bases, with 11 bases between. There are 14 residues in the CDR3. Germline V lookup: CDR1 SGHTA, CDR2 FQGNSA.

The genes are TRBV7-2 and TRBJ2-7; D is undetermined. The germline V and J ends were trimmed by 5 bases and 4 bases, with 9 bases remaining between them. The CDR3 is 12 residues long. Germline lookup yields CDR1 SGHTA and CDR2 FQGNSA. CDR3 bases: TGTGCCAGCAGCCCAACGTCATACGAGCAGTACTTC. Translating gives CASSPTSYEQYF.

The CDR3 DNA reads TGCAGCGTTGAAGATCGGGGACAGCTTAACACTGAAGCTTTCTTT. It specifies CSVEDRGQLNTEAFF. J is TRBJ1-1 and V is TRBV29-1, with 7 bases identical to TRBD1. Per germline, CDR1 SQVTM and CDR2 ANQGSEA. The CDR3 has 15 residues. With V trimmed by 0 bases and J by 2 bases, 6 bases remained unmatched.

The genes are TRBV5-1 and TRBJ2-3; tentative D call: TRBD2 (6 bases). V was pared by 4 bases and J by 5 bases, with 17 bases between. Germline CDR1 is SGHRS and CDR2 is YFSETQ. The CDR3 extends over 15 amino acids. The CDR3 reads CASSLSGDRGDTQYF. The CDR3 coding sequence is TGCGCCAGCAGCCTCTCGGGGGATCGAGGAGATACGCAGTATTTT. The variable domain in full, completed from reference TRBV5-1 and TRBJ2-3, reads KAGVTQTPRYLIKTRGQQVTLSCSPISGHRSVSWYQQTPGQGLQFLFEYFSETQRNKGNFPGRFSGRQFSNSRSEMNVSTLELGDSALYLCASSLSGDRGDTQYFGPGTRLTVL.

This clone came up once. The chain carries TRBV4-3 and TRBJ2-3; D may correspond to TRBD1 or TRBD2 (5 bases each). The V and J ends lost 0 bases and 5 bases respectively, with 12 bases between them. The germline V gene encodes CDR1 LGHNA and CDR2 YSLEER. The CDR3 length is 15 residues. The DNA for the CDR3 is TGCGCCAGCAGCCAAGAGGGACCTAGCCAAGATACGCAGTATTTT. It is translated as CASSQEGPSQDTQYF.

This chain joins TRBV5-4 and TRBJ2-1; 11 bases are a match to TRBD2. Germline CDR1 and CDR2: SGHNT and YYREEE (reference sequence). The CDR3 consists of 18 residues. Unmatched junction bases numbered 11, after V lost 0 bases and J lost 6 bases. The CDR3 spells CASSLGLAGGLGGNEQFF. For the CDR3, the DNA is TGTGCCAGCAGCTTGGGGCTAGCGGGGGGCCTGGGAGGCAATGAGCAGTTCTTC.

This chain uses TRBV18 with TRBJ2-5; 9 bases fit TRBD1. The ends lost 6 bases at V and 4 bases at J; junction bases unmatched: 15. Germline CDR1 and CDR2: KGHSH and LQKENI. This CDR3 comprises 17 residues. Here the CDR3 reads CASSAATTGTGIETQYF. CDR3 DNA sequence: TGTGCCAGCTCGGCGGCAACGACCGGGACAGGGATAGAGACCCAGTACTTC.

The chain combines TRBV10-1 with TRBJ2-2; 8 positions match TRBD2. CDR3 length: 15 residues. The V gene's germline CDR1 is WNHNN and CDR2 SYGVQD (reference sequence). The trim removed 3 bases at V and 4 bases at J, leaving 4 bases unmatched. The CDR3 protein is CASSDLAGGTGELFF. The CDR3 nucleotides are TGCGCCAGCAGTGATTTGGCGGGGGGCACCGGGGAGCTGTTTTTT.